This TCR beta chain was observed in a study of radiotherapy plus CTLA-4 blockade in lung cancer. General study results and limits: Expansion in blood of tumor-derived TCR clones was seen after radiotherapy plus ipilimumab.

TCRdb's copy holds only in-frame clones and misses some; the assay was immunoSEQ multiplex PCR. The data contain around 37,000 clones, under 85% of them singletons. With regard to this clone: Its target is unknown.

The CDR3 is 15 residues long. Germline V gene lookup returns CDR1 MNHEY and CDR2 SMNVEV (reference sequence). The V and J ends lost 2 bases and 3 bases respectively, with 10 bases between them. The genes are TRBV27 and TRBJ2-2; possible D gene TRBD2, 7 bases. This receptor was identified in a human donor with non-small cell lung cancer that progressed on radiotherapy plus ipilimumab. The source was peripheral blood, collected from a patient treated with radiotherapy plus ipilimumab. The CDR3 sequence is CASSLRGAYTGELFF. CDR3 in DNA: TGTGCCAGCAGTTTACGGGGGGCATACACCGGGGAGCTGTTTTTT.